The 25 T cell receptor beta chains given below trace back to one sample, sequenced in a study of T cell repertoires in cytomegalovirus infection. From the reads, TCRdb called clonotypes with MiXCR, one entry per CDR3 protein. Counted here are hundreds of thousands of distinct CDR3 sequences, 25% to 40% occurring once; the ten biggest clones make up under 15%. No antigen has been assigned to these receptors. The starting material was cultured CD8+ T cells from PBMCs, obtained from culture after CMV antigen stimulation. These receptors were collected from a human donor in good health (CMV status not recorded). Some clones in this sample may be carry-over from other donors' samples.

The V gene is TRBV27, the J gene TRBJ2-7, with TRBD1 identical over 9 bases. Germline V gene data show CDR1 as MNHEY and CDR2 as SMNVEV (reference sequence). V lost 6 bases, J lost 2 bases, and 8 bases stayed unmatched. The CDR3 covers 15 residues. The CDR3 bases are TGTGCCAGCAGACCCACCGGGACAGGGACCTACGAGCAGTACTTC. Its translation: CASRPTGTGTYEQYF.

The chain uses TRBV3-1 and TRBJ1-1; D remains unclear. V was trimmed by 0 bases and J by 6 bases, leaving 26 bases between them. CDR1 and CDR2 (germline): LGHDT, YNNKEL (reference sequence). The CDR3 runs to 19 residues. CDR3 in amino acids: CASSQEEIIPRVPRPEAFF. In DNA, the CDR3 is TGTGCCAGCAGCCAAGAGGAGATAATCCCCCGGGTTCCCCGGCCTGAAGCTTTCTTT.

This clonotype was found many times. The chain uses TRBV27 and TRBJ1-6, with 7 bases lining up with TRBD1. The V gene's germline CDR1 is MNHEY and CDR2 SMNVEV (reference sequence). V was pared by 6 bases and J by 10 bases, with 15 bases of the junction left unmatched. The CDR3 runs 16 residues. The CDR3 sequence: CASRLRASGGNSPLHF. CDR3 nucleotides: TGTGCCAGCAGACTAAGAGCGTCAGGGGGAAACTCACCCCTCCACTTT.

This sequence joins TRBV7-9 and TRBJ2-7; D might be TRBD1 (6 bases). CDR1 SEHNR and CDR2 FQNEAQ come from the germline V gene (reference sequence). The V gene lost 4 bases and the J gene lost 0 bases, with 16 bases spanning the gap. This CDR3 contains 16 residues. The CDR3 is CASSSYFGTSSYEQYF. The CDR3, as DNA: TGTGCCAGCAGCTCTTACTTCGGGACAAGCTCCTACGAGCAGTACTTC.

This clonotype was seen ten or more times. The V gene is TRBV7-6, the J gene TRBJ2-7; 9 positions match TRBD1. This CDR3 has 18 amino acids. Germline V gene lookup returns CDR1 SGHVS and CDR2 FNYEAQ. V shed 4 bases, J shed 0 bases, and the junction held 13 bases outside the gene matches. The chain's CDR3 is CASSSELRTGVSSYEQYF. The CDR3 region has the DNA TGTGCCAGCAGCTCAGAATTACGGACAGGGGTAAGCTCCTACGAGCAGTACTTC. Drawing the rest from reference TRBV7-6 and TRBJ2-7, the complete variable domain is GAGVSQSPRYKVTKRGQDVALRCDPISGHVSLYWYRQALGQGPEFLTYFNYEAQQDKSGLPNDRFSAERPEGSISTLTIQRTEQRDSAMYRCASSSELRTGVSSYEQYFGPGTRLTVT.

The CDR3 DNA sequence: TGCAGTGCTAGAGATCCGCGGGGCTATGGCTACACCTTC. Encoded protein: CSARDPRGYGYTF. The rearrangement links TRBV20-1 to TRBJ1-2; D not resolved. The CDR3 is 13 amino acids. V gave up 0 bases and J gave up 4 bases, with 9 bases separating them. Germline V gives CDR1 DFQATT, CDR2 SNEGSKA (reference sequence).

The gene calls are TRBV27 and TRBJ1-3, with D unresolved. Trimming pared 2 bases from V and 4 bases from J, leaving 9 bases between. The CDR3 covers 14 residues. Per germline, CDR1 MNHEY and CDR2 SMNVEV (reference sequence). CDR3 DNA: TGTGCCAGCAGTTTAGGGGTTGCCGGAAACACCATATATTTT. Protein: CASSLGVAGNTIYF.

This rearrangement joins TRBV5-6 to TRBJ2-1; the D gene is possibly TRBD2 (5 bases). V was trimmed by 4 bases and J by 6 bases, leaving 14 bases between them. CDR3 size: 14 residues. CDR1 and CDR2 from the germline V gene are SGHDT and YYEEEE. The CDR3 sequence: CASSKGGIVNEQFF. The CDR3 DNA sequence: TGTGCCAGCAGCAAAGGAGGAATTGTCAATGAGCAGTTCTTC.

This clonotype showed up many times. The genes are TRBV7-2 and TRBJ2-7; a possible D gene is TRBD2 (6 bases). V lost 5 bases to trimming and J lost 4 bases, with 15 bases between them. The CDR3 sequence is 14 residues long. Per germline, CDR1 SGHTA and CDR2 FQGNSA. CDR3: CASSPPGVGYEQYF. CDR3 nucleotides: TGTGCCAGCAGCCCTCCGGGGGTAGGGTACGAGCAGTACTTC.

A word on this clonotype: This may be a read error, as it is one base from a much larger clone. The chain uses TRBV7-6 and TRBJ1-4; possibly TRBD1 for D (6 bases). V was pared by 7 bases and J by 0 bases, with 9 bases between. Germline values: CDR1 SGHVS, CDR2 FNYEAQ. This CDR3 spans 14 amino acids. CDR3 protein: CASNRQATNEKLFF. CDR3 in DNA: TGTGCCAGCAACCGACAGGCAACTAATGAAAAACTGTTTTTT.

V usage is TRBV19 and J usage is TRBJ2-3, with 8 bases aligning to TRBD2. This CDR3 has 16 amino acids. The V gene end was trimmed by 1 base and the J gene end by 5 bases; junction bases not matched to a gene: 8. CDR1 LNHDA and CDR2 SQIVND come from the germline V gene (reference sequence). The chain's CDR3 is CASSIVLGLAGDTQYF. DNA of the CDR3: TGTGCCAGTAGTATAGTTTTAGGGCTAGCGGGAGATACGCAGTATTTT.

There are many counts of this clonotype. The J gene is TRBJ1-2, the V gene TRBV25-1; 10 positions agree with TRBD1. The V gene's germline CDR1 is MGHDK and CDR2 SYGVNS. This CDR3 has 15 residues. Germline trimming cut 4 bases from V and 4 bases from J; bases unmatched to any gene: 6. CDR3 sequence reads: CASSVPGQGTYGYTF. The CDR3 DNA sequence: TGTGCCAGCAGTGTACCGGGACAGGGGACCTATGGCTACACCTTC.

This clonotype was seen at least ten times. This CDR3 reads CASSPPHPPRGYTF. CDR3 nucleotides: TGTGCCAGCTCACCTCCCCATCCGCCGCGGGGCTACACCTTC. This chain uses TRBV18 with TRBJ1-2; D is undetermined. Germline CDR1 and CDR2: KGHSH and LQKENI. Trimming took 3 bases from V and 8 from J, leaving 16 bases between them. The CDR3 loop spans 14 amino acids.

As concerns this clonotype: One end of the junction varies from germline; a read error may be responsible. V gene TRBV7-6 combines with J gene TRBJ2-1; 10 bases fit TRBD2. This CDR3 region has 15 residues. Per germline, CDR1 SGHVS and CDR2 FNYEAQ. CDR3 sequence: CASSLNSGGWYEQFF. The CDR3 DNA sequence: TGTGCTAGCAGCTTAAATAGCGGGGGGTGGTATGAGCAGTTCTTC.

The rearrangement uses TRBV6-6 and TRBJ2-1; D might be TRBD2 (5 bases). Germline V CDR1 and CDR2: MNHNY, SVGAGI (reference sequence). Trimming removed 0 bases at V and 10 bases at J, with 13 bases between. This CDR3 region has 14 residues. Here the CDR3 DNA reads TGTGCCAGCAGTTACTCGATCCTGACGGGGGAGCAGTTCTTC. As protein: CASSYSILTGEQFF.

CDR3 protein: CASSATGPSYSYNEQFF. The CDR3 DNA follows: TGTGCCAGCAGCGCGACAGGGCCCTCGTACTCCTACAATGAGCAGTTCTTC. The genes are TRBV11-3 and TRBJ2-1; 7 nucleotides line up with TRBD1. This CDR3 region has 17 residues. The V gene end was trimmed by 5 bases and the J gene end by 0 bases; junction bases not matched to a gene: 10. The V gene's germline CDR1 is SGHNT and CDR2 YENEEA.

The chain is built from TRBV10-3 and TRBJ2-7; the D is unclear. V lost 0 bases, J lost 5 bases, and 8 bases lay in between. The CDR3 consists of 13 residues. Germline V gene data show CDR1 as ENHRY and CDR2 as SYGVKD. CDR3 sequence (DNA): TGTGCCATCAGTGAGTCGAATGGGGACGAGCAGTACTTC. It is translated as CAISESNGDEQYF.

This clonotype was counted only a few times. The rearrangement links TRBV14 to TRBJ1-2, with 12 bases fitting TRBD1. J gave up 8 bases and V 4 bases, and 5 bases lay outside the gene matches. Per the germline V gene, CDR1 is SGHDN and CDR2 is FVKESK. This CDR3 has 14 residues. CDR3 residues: CASSPGQGASGYTF. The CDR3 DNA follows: TGTGCCAGCAGCCCGGGACAGGGGGCGAGCGGCTACACCTTC.

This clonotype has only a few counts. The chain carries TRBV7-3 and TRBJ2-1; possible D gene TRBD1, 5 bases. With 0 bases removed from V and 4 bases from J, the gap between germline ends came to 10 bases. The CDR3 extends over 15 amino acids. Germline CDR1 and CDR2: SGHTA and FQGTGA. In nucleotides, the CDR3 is TGTGCCAGCAGCTTAACTCAGGGTTGGTACAATGAGCAGTTCTTC. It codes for CASSLTQGWYNEQFF.

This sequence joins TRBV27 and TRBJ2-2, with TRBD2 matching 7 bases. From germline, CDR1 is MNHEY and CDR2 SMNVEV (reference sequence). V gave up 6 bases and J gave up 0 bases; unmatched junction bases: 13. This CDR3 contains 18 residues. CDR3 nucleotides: TGTGCCAGCAGCCTATCTTGGGGGAGGGCCACGAACACCGGGGAGCTGTTTTTT. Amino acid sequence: CASSLSWGRATNTGELFF.

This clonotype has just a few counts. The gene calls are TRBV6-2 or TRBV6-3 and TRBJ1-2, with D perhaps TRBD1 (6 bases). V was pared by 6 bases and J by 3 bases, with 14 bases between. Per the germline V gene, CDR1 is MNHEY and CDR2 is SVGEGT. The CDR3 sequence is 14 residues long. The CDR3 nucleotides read TGTGCCAGCAGCCGCAACAGGGATCACTATGGCTACACCTTC. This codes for CASSRNRDHYGYTF.

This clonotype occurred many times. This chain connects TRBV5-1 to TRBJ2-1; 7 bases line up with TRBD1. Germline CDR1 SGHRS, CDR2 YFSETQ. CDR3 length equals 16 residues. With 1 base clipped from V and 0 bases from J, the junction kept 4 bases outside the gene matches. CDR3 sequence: CASSLLDRSSYNEQFF. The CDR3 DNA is TGCGCCAGCAGCTTGCTGGACAGGAGCTCCTACAATGAGCAGTTCTTC.

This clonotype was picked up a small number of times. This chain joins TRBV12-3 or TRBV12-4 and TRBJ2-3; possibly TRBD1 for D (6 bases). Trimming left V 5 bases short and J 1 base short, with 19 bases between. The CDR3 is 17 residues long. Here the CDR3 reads CASSVHLQGLRTDTQYF. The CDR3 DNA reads TGTGCCAGCAGTGTCCACTTACAGGGCCTGCGCACAGATACGCAGTATTTT.

The CDR3 DNA reads as TGTGCCAGCGAATCGGGCAGGGGTAGCACAGATACGCAGTATTTT. Residues: CASESGRGSTDTQYF. The chain joins TRBV6-2 or TRBV6-3 to TRBJ2-3; a weak D match, TRBD1 (6 bases). The CDR3 covers 15 residues. Germline lookup yields CDR1 MNHEY and CDR2 SVGEGT. The V end lost 8 bases, the J end lost 0 bases, and 15 bases lay between the germline ends.

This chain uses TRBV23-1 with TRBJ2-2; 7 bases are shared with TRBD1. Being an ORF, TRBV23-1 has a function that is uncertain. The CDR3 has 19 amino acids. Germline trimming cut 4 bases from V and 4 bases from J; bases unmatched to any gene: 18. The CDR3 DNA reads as TGCGCCAGCAGTCGGGCCGGGACAGTGTTGTCTTGGTGCACCGGGGAGCTGTTTTTT. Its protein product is CASSRAGTVLSWCTGELFF.